What follows describes a single TCR beta chain. Antigen unknown. In germline, CDR1 is SGHDN, CDR2 FVKESK. This CDR3 is built from 11 residues. Trimming pared 1 base from V and 4 bases from J, leaving 0 bases between. The data were obtained in a study of radiation and T cells in renal cell carcinoma. Notes on the study in general: Pretreatment tumor biopsies were lacking, so baseline clonotypes are unknown. From baseline, blood top tumor clonotypes peaked at 2 weeks post-radiation.

The time point denotes: blood 4 weeks post-SBRT, at nephrectomy. The sample's treatment: 15 Gy SBRT to primary tumor, nephrectomy 4 weeks later. Nephrectomy followed 15 Gy stereotactic body radiation by 4 weeks. Radiation-treated patients gave blood at baseline, week 2 and week 4. Produced via immunoSEQ multiplex PCR; TCRdb's table is partial and in-frame only. The sample has 30,000 to 40,000 clones, roughly 80% seen once. The input for sequencing was blood, taken from a patient whose treatment included radiotherapy and nephrectomy. The clonotype originates from a man in his 60s with renal cell carcinoma. The gene calls are TRBV14 and TRBJ2-3, with D hard to call. The CDR3 loop reads CASSQADTQYF. CDR3 coding DNA: TGTGCCAGCAGCCAAGCAGATACGCAGTATTTT.